The rows below give T cell receptor beta chains drawn from one sample of a study of OX40 agonist ivuxolimab in advanced cancers. The repertoire was sequenced with immunoSEQ multiplex PCR; TCRdb's copy has only in-frame clones and lacks some. The table includes tens of thousands of clones, about 85% detected once. Sequenced material: CD4+ or CD8+ T cells sorted from blood, taken in a trial of the OX40 agonist ivuxolimab. These receptor sequences come from an adult with an advanced solid tumor such as melanoma, head and neck, liver or kidney cancer. CDR3s include the opening cysteine and the closing phenylalanine or tryptophan. A D gene is named only where the DNA matches it firmly. Not every row has a clone size; where given, it reads once, few, many or a size class.

.	TRBV10-2	.	TRBJ2-3	TGCGCCACCTCCCATCCAGATACGCAGTATTTT	CATSHPDTQYF
.	TRBV5-5	.	TRBJ1-1	TGTGCCAGCAGCTTGGGTCCGGGGAACACTGAAGCTTTCTTT	CASSLGPGNTEAFF
.	TRBV2	.	TRBJ1-5	TGTGCCAGCAGTGTGGGGGGTAGCAATCAGCCCCAGCATTTT	CASSVGGSNQPQHF
.	TRBV5-6	few	TRBJ1-1	TGTGCCAGCAGCCTAGGGGGGAAGACTGAAGCTTTCTTT	CASSLGGKTEAFF
.	TRBV7-6	.	TRBJ2-3	TGTGCCAGCAGCTTCAGTGCGGGCGTTCCCACAGATACGCAGTATTTT	CASSFSAGVPTDTQYF
TRBD1	TRBV7-2	.	TRBJ1-2	TGTGCCAGCAGCTCACAGGGGGGGTTGTATGGCTACACCTTC	CASSSQGGLYGYTF
.	TRBV19	once	TRBJ1-2	TGTGCCAGTCCTATATTTAGTTGGGGGCGAGAAGGTTGGTATGGCTACACCTTC	CASPIFSWGREGWYGYTF
.	TRBV25-1	few	TRBJ1-2	TGTGCCAGCTACCAGTCGGGGGGCACTGGCTACACCTTC	CASYQSGGTGYTF
TRBD1	TRBV2	.	TRBJ1-4	TGTGCCAGCAGGGTGGACAGGGGGCAGGAAAAACTGTTTTTT	CASRVDRGQEKLFF
.	TRBV11-2	.	TRBJ1-2	TGTGCCAGCAGCTTAGTGGTCGGAGGGCAGTTAGGCTACACCTTC	CASSLVVGGQLGYTF
.	TRBV6-5	once	TRBJ1-2	TGTGCCAGCAGTTACGCTTTAAGGGGCTATGGCTACACCTTC	CASSYALRGYGYTF
TRBD1	TRBV6-1	few	TRBJ1-6	TGTGCCAGCAGTGAAGCCGACAGGGATTACTCACCCCTCCACTTT	CASSEADRDYSPLHF
.	TRBV27	.	TRBJ1-3	TGTGCCAGCAAGACGACGGGAAACACCATATATTTT	CASKTTGNTIYF
.	TRBV18	.	TRBJ1-1	TGTGCCAGCTCACCAATGGGGGAAATAGGCGACGAAGCTTTCTTT	CASSPMGEIGDEAFF
.	TRBV19	.	TRBJ1-3	TGTGCCAGTACCTCGAGCGGCAGAACCCTCTCTGGAAACACCATATATTTT	CASTSSGRTLSGNTIYF
.	TRBV14	.	TRBJ1-1	TGTGCCAGCAGCCAAGTGAGTGGCAGGACGGGCTCTGAAGCTTTCTTT	CASSQVSGRTGSEAFF
TRBD2	TRBV9	.	TRBJ2-7	TGTGCCAGCAGCCCCCGGACTAGCGGCTCCTACGAGCAGTACTTC	CASSPRTSGSYEQYF
.	TRBV5-1	.	TRBJ2-2	TGCGCCAGCAGCATCCGGGCAACCGCGAACACCGGGGAGCTGTTTTTT	CASSIRATANTGELFF
.	TRBV5-8	.	TRBJ1-3	TGTGCCAGCAGCTTCTCCCTTTTGAGCTCTGGAAACACCATATATTTT	CASSFSLLSSGNTIYF
.	TRBV5-1	.	TRBJ2-3	TGCGCCAGCAGCTTGCCCCAAACGGCAGATACGCAGTATTTT	CASSLPQTADTQYF
.	TRBV19	.	TRBJ1-2	TGTGCCAGTACCGGGCCCCGGCGTGGATCCGGCTACACCTTC	CASTGPRRGSGYTF
.	TRBV5-5	.	TRBJ1-4	TGTGCCAGCAGCTTGCCGGTGGGGGGTTCTAATGAAAAACTGTTTTTT	CASSLPVGGSNEKLFF
TRBD1	TRBV5-5	.	TRBJ2-7	TGTGCCAGCAGCTGGACAGGGAACGAGCAGTACTTC	CASSWTGNEQYF
.	TRBV6-5	.	TRBJ2-7	TGTGCCAGCAGTTACGTGCAGGGCGGCTACGAGCAGTACTTC	CASSYVQGGYEQYF
.	TRBV19	.	TRBJ1-2	TGTGCCAGTAGTATTTGGGGGGGCAGGAGCACCTATGGCTACACCTTC	CASSIWGGRSTYGYTF
TRBD1	TRBV5-1	.	TRBJ1-6	TGCGCCAGCAGCTTAAGGACAGGGAATTCACCCCTCCACTTT	CASSLRTGNSPLHF
.	TRBV7-2	.	TRBJ2-4	TGTGCCAGCAGCTTATTCGACATTCAGTACTTC	CASSLFDIQYF
TRBD1	TRBV9	.	TRBJ1-2	TGTGCCAGCAGCGTAGAGGGGAGGACAGGGGGCGATGTCTATGGCTACACCTTC	CASSVEGRTGGDVYGYTF
.	TRBV20-1	.	TRBJ2-5	TGCAGTGCTGGGACCCAAGAGACCCAGTACTTC	CSAGTQETQYF
.	TRBV5-4	once	TRBJ2-5	TGTGCCAGCAGCTTTAGTTACCAAGAGACCCAGTACTTC	CASSFSYQETQYF
.	TRBV6-5	.	TRBJ1-1	TGTGCCAGCAGTTTCGCGGGCTCGGGGACTGAAGCTTTCTTT	CASSFAGSGTEAFF
.	TRBV5-1	.	TRBJ2-7	TGCGCCAGCAGCTTGCCGGCCTACGAGCAGTACTTC	CASSLPAYEQYF
.	TRBV7-3	.	TRBJ2-1	TGTGCCAGCAGCGAAAACTCAGGACTGCTCAATGAGCAGTTCTTC	CASSENSGLLNEQFF
.	TRBV5-1	.	TRBJ2-7	TGCGCCAGCCACCTGGGGGGGGCCAATGTCTACGAGCAGTACTTC	CASHLGGANVYEQYF
.	TRBV9	.	TRBJ1-6	TGTGCCAGCAGCGTCACAGGTGATAATTCACCCCTCCACTTT	CASSVTGDNSPLHF
.	TRBV7-9	.	TRBJ2-3	TGTGCCAGCAGCTTAGGGACTAAAAGCACAGATACGCAGTATTTT	CASSLGTKSTDTQYF
TRBD1	TRBV19	.	TRBJ2-7	TGTGCCAGTAGTGAACAGGGGAGTTACGAGCAGTACTTC	CASSEQGSYEQYF
TRBD1	TRBV2	.	TRBJ2-7	TGTGCCAGCAGTGGGGGACAGGGGCCGCCGGGGCAGTACTTC	CASSGGQGPPGQYF
.	TRBV5-6	.	TRBJ2-3	TGTGCCAGCCACATGAGCACAGATACGCAGTATTTT	CASHMSTDTQYF
TRBD1	TRBV2	.	TRBJ1-4	TGTGCCAGCAGTGGGGACAGGGGAAGTGAAAAACTGTTTTTT	CASSGDRGSEKLFF
.	TRBV9	.	TRBJ1-2	TGTGCCAGCAGCGTACAGGGGCCTTATGGCTACACCTTC	CASSVQGPYGYTF
.	TRBV9	.	TRBJ1-2	TGTGCCAGCTCTCAACGAACGGAAGGCTATGGCTACACCTTC	CASSQRTEGYGYTF
TRBD2	TRBV30	.	TRBJ2-5	TGTGCCTGGACAGCGGGGACTAGCGGGCAAGAGACCCAGTACTTC	CAWTAGTSGQETQYF
.	TRBV30	.	TRBJ1-3	TGTGCCTGGAAGCCAGAGGGAAACACCATATATTTT	CAWKPEGNTIYF
.	TRBV6-1	.	TRBJ2-1	TGTGCCAGCAGCACCACGAGAAATGAGCAGTTCTTC	CASSTTRNEQFF
.	TRBV4-1	.	TRBJ1-2	TGCGCCAGCAGCCAACCACAGGGTTTGTATGGCTACACCTTC	CASSQPQGLYGYTF
TRBD2	TRBV4-1	few	TRBJ2-1	TGCGCCAGCAGCCAAGTAGGACTAGCCCGCCGGCAGTTCTTC	CASSQVGLARRQFF
.	TRBV25-1	.	TRBJ1-1	TGTGCCAGCAGTTTCCCTAACACTGAAGCTTTCTTT	CASSFPNTEAFF
.	TRBV7-9	.	TRBJ1-2	TGTGCCAGCAGCGCCGGACGGGGCTACACCTTC	CASSAGRGYTF
TRBD2	TRBV5-3	few	TRBJ2-5	TGTGCCAGAAGCAGCGGGAGAGAGACCCAGTACTTC	CARSSGRETQYF
TRBD1	TRBV18	.	TRBJ2-7	TGTGCCAGCTCACCTTGGGACAGGGCCTCCTACGAGCAGTACTTC	CASSPWDRASYEQYF
.	TRBV7-5	.	TRBJ2-7	TGTGCCAGCAGCTTAGGTGCCAGCGGGGGGCCGAGGAGCTCCTACGAGCAGTACTTC	CASSLGASGGPRSSYEQYF
TRBD2	TRBV7-2	.	TRBJ2-1	TGTGCCAGCAGCTTCGGGACACTAGCGGGAGTGGAGCAGTTCTTC	CASSFGTLAGVEQFF
.	TRBV18	.	TRBJ2-7	TGTGCCAGCTCACCAGGGCGCCGGGGGAGGTCCTACGAGCAGTACTTC	CASSPGRRGRSYEQYF
.	TRBV5-1	.	TRBJ2-5	TGCGCCAGCTTCGAGGCAGCCGGGGAAGAGACCCAGTACTTC	CASFEAAGEETQYF
TRBD2	TRBV10-3	.	TRBJ2-3	TGTGCCATCAGTGAGTCGCGGGAGACAAATACGCAGTATTTT	CAISESRETNTQYF
.	TRBV5-1	few	TRBJ1-1	TGCGCCAGCAGCTCACACAGGGAACCGAACGCCATGAACACTGAAGCTTTCTTT	CASSSHREPNAMNTEAFF
.	TRBV18	.	TRBJ2-7	TGTGCCAGCTCACCACGGCAGACAGCGTTATACGAGCAGTACTTC	CASSPRQTALYEQYF